This T cell receptor beta chain derives from a study of shared clonotypes between healthy human individuals. The wider study: Each donor's CD8 memory used one plate, CD8 naive two, each CD4 subset three. Study-wide findings and caveats: Sharing across several donors was seen in 4% to 6.5% of naive CD4 clonotypes.

This was a deep-level run. TCRdb keeps only in-frame clones here, not all; method: immunoSEQ multiplex PCR. The sample gives 1,100,000 or so clones, around three quarters of which show up once; approximately 0.5% is in the top ten. Trimming took 6 bases from V and 10 from J; bases not matched to a gene: 12. This CDR3 is 14 amino acids long. Germline V gene sequence: CDR1 LNHDA, CDR2 SQIVND (reference sequence). A word on this clone: The antigen is undetermined.

The origin of this receptor is a man aged 18 to 29 in good health. Some clones in this sample may be carry-over from other donors' samples. The sequencing input was memory CD4+ T cells from PBMCs. Noted subset: CD45RA-negative fraction. The chain links TRBV19 to TRBJ2-1, with 7 nucleotides matching TRBD1. CDR3 loop: CASSNRGSEGEQFF. Here the CDR3 DNA reads TGTGCCAGTAGCAACAGGGGAAGCGAGGGGGAGCAGTTCTTC.